Included here is one TCR beta chain sequence, with context. Its target antigen remains unknown. Qualities for individual bases were not recorded, and no much larger clone is one base off. This entry comes from a study of T cells in Graves' hyperthyroidism and ophthalmopathy (dated by TCRdb to the late 2010s). At the level of the whole study: Peripheral blood was sampled at the time of initial diagnosis, prior to any treatment. To identify distinguishing TCR V-J signatures, a discovery cohort of about 95 patients was used, comprising 43 with Graves' ophthalmopathy and 57 with stable Graves' hyperthyroidism. The paper describes TCR Vbeta CDR3 sequencing of 130 to 150 peripheral blood samples, made up of approximately 40 ophthalmopathy patients, some 80 hyperthyroidism patients and approximately 17 progressor patients. The 100 or so discovery patients were divided at random into training and test sets in a 7:3 ratio. Once sampling was done, hyperthyroidism patients were given methimazole at a starting dose of 30 mg daily, whereas ophthalmopathy patients were given high-dose intravenous methylprednisolone. An independent validation cohort of around 19 hyperthyroidism patients and about 15 patients who later progressed to ophthalmopathy tested prospective prediction of ophthalmopathy. In several Graves' hyperthyroidism patients, the study also compared T-cell repertoires from thyroid tissue with T-cell repertoires from blood.

Amplification of TCR beta CDR3 regions was carried out from RNA transcripts. For the first round of RT-PCR on the TCR CDR3, the HTBI primer set was used together with the Qiagen OneStep RT-PCR kit. Libraries were constructed in a second round of multiplex PCR, after which size selection and purification were carried out. Paired-end sequencing of the libraries was performed with 100 bp reads on an Illumina HiSeq2000. Under the source paper's analysis protocol: Raw data were processed with SOAPnuke, discarding reads with adapters, uncalled bases, mean Phred below 15, or no exact constant-primer or identifier match. High-quality paired reads were merged using COPE v1.2.5, and each unique nucleotide sequence was defined as a clonotype. Clonotypes were aligned to IMGT TRBV, TRBD and TRBJ reference segments using MiTCR v1.1. The analysis included only V-J combinations with a frequency above 0.0001, which together covered 99% to 99.2% of the repertoires. A TCS score was defined as the ratio between F50 (clonal expansion) and ExV (chaos), using BLOSUM62-based TCRdist between CDR3 peptides within each V-J. Welch's t-statistics and random forest reduced just over 500 V-J features to under 15, which were used in a naive Bayes classifier (R e1071). TCRdb trimmed public reads at Q25 via fastp, called clones via MiXCR and kept in-frame beta chains. Identical CDR3 proteins give one entry, which carries the most common genes and DNA. TCRdb's processing, not the authors', yielded these V and J calls. The sample table holds about 350,000 distinct CDR3 sequences, of which roughly a sixth were seen once. The ten largest clones represent roughly a third of the sample.

Points the paper makes about the study in general: Sample size was not statistically predetermined, and investigators were not blinded to group allocation. Ophthalmopathy was separated from stable hyperthyroidism by a 13 V-J signature model, with approximately 85% sensitivity and about 84% specificity obtained in cross-validation and 80%/75% obtained in testing. In validation, progression to ophthalmopathy was predicted by the model with around 70% sensitivity and about 72% specificity, a median of approximately 6.5 months before onset. Blood samples also contained most of the expanded thyroid clonotypes (frequency above 0.001), which suggests that blood repertoires may reflect thyroid immune responses.

Hyperthyroidism patients were newly diagnosed, with disease duration under 2 months, and aged 18 to 65 years. Exclusion was applied to patients with uncontrolled infections, other autoimmune diseases, pregnancy or lactation. Diagnoses were established on the basis of clinical symptoms, serum thyroxine and TRAb, thyroid ultrasound, and orbital computed tomography. For progressor patients, blood was drawn at the first diagnosis of hyperthyroidism, before any ophthalmopathy symptoms had appeared. PBMCs were separated from 8 to 10 ml of fresh peripheral blood using Ficoll-Paque density gradient centrifugation. Progressor patients were first diagnosed with Graves' hyperthyroidism and then developed ophthalmopathy during follow-up. Total RNA was extracted with Trizol reagent, and quality was checked on an Agilent 2100 Bioanalyzer. Via the germline V gene, CDR1 is KGHSH and CDR2 LQKENI. The CDR3 runs 15 amino acids, cysteine and phenylalanine included. The retained sequence is limited to the CDR3, 45 bases, with the frame set at the first base. Trimming costs V 0 bases and J 7 bases, and their ends lie 15 bases apart.

The sequence joins TRBV18 to TRBJ1-1; no D segment can be confidently identified. Sequencing was performed on blood. The receptor was isolated from a woman aged 25 to 45 with Graves' hyperthyroidism that later progressed to Graves' ophthalmopathy. The CDR3 protein sequence reads: CASSPPGRESGEAFF. The base sequence is TGTGCCAGCTCACCACCGGGGAGGGAATCTGGTGAAGCTTTCTTT.